This T cell receptor (beta chain) is drawn from a study of OX40 agonist ivuxolimab in advanced cancers. Study summary: Patients treated during dose escalation were battling hepatocellular carcinoma, melanoma, renal cell or head and neck cancer. Mean age 60 years, range roughly 23 to 79; 82.7% male. General study results and limits: Clones of CD4+ and CD8+ blood T cells grew by week 6 at doses of 0.1 to 3.0 mg/kg.

Note on this clone: Its antigen is undetermined.

Using immunoSEQ multiplex PCR, the repertoire was profiled, and TCRdb retains in-frame clones only, with some absent. Counted here are around 32,000 clones, roughly 89% occurring once; the ten biggest clones make up roughly 25%. V was trimmed by 0 bases and J by 0 bases, leaving 11 bases between them. This CDR3 is built from 16 residues. CDR1 SGHVS and CDR2 FNYEAQ come from the germline V gene. This rearrangement joins TRBV7-6 to TRBJ1-1; D is unclear. Sequenced here: CD4+ or CD8+ T cells sorted from blood, sampled in a trial of the OX40 agonist ivuxolimab. This TCR came from an adult with an advanced solid tumor such as melanoma, head and neck, liver or kidney cancer. CDR3 in amino acids: CASSLAGPSMNTEAFF. The CDR3 DNA follows: TGTGCCAGCAGCTTAGCCGGTCCGAGCATGAACACTGAAGCTTTCTTT.